Shown below are 26 T cell receptor beta chains from a single sample sequenced in a study of a mutant IDH1 vaccine in newly diagnosed glioma. The assay was immunoSEQ multiplex PCR, and TCRdb's table has in-frame clones only and misses some. The profile shows around 32,000 clones, roughly 87% of them singletons. The time point: week 5, during vaccination. All doses held 300 ug of mutant IDH1 20-mer peptide, with topical imiquimod. Antigens for these TCRs are unknown. This specimen consisted of peripheral blood mononuclear cells (PBMCs), obtained from a glioma patient whose treatment included an IDH1 peptide vaccine. These receptors all stem from a woman aged 40-49 years with glioma. Some clones in this sample may be carry-over from other donors' samples.

This clone was detected only once. In DNA form, the CDR3 reads TGTGCCAGTTCCGGTTGGGAAGGGGTCACTGAAGCTTTCTTT. It yields the protein CASSGWEGVTEAFF. The gene calls are TRBV19 and TRBJ1-1, with D perhaps TRBD1 (5 bases). V was clipped by 8 bases and J by 4 bases, with 17 bases between them. CDR1 and CDR2 from the germline V gene are LNHDA and SQIVND (reference sequence). The CDR3 extends over 14 amino acids.

The chain recombines TRBV19 with TRBJ1-1; 7 bases are a match to TRBD1. V lost 7 bases to trimming and J lost 3 bases; unmatched junction nucleotides: 5. The length of the CDR3 is 13 residues. The germline V gene has CDR1 LNHDA and CDR2 SQIVND (reference sequence). DNA of the CDR3: TGTGCCAGTACCCCCACAGGGGACACTGAAGCTTTCTTT. Its translation is CASTPTGDTEAFF.

The V gene is TRBV18, the J gene TRBJ1-2; TRBD1 agrees at 8 bases. The CDR3 is 13 residues long. Per germline, CDR1 KGHSH and CDR2 LQKENI. With V trimmed by 0 bases and J by 8 bases, 2 bases remained unmatched. CDR3 sequence: CASSPPDREGYTF. DNA of the CDR3: TGTGCCAGCTCACCACCGGACAGGGAGGGCTACACCTTC.

The chain links TRBV30 to TRBJ1-5; 11 bases align to TRBD1. Germline V gene data show CDR1 as GTSNPN and CDR2 as SVGIG (reference sequence). The CDR3 contains 13 residues. Trimming cost V 7 bases and J 4 bases; bases outside gene matches: 3. The CDR3 DNA is TGTGCCTTGGGACAGGGGGTGAATCAGCCCCAGCATTTT. Translation gives CALGQGVNQPQHF.

The CDR3 region is CASSPRRSTQETQYF. The CDR3 coding sequence is TGTGCCAGTAGCCCGCGACGGAGTACCCAAGAGACCCAGTACTTC. The rearrangement uses TRBV19 and TRBJ2-5; no reliable D call. Germline values: CDR1 LNHDA, CDR2 SQIVND (reference sequence). V shed 6 bases and J shed 1 base, with 15 bases lying between them. The CDR3 runs 15 residues.

The rearrangement joins TRBV6-1 to TRBJ1-2; no definite D call. CDR3 length: 15 amino acids. Deletions cut 0 bases from V and 5 bases from J, with 13 bases between. Per germline, CDR1 MNHNS and CDR2 SASEGT. CDR3 bases: TGTGCCAGCAGTGAAGCCTTCGTACAGTTTTATGGCTACACCTTC. The encoded protein is CASSEAFVQFYGYTF.

The genes are TRBV18 and TRBJ2-5, with a possible D match to TRBD2 (6 bases). The CDR3 covers 15 residues. Trimming stripped 2 bases from V and 5 bases from J, with 15 bases between. Germline CDR1 and CDR2: KGHSH and LQKENI. CDR3 loop: CASSPVAGRGETQYF. DNA of the CDR3: TGTGCCAGCTCACCAGTTGCGGGGAGAGGGGAGACCCAGTACTTC.

This clone appeared once. The gene calls are TRBV28 and TRBJ2-3; D remains unclear. The CDR3 has 15 amino acids. V gave up 3 bases and J gave up 1 base, with 11 bases separating them. Germline assignment: CDR1 MDHEN and CDR2 SYDVKM. The CDR3 loop is CASSFRNLGTDTQYF. In DNA, the CDR3 is TGTGCCAGCAGTTTTAGAAACCTTGGCACAGATACGCAGTATTTT.

This clone occurred once. The rearrangement uses TRBV7-9 and TRBJ2-7, with D hard to call. V gave up 3 bases and J gave up 0 bases, with 15 bases separating them. Germline V gives CDR1 SEHNR, CDR2 FQNEAQ (reference sequence). This CDR3 has 16 amino acids. The CDR3 coding sequence is TGTGCCAGCAGCTTGATCGGGCAGGCCGCCTCCTACGAGCAGTACTTC. Its translation is CASSLIGQAASYEQYF.

This chain joins TRBV7-3 and TRBJ2-7, with D possibly TRBD1 on 6 matching bases. The germline V and J ends were trimmed by 3 bases and 3 bases, with 12 bases remaining between them. In germline, CDR1 is SGHTA, CDR2 FQGTGA. CDR3 length equals 14 residues. CDR3 protein: CASSLKGDHYEQYF. Written as DNA, the CDR3 is TGTGCCAGCAGCTTGAAGGGGGATCACTACGAGCAGTACTTC.

The chain carries TRBV7-8 and TRBJ1-2, with D possibly being TRBD1 (5 bases). The germline V gene encodes CDR1 SGHVS and CDR2 FQNEAQ. With 2 bases removed from V and 8 bases from J, the gap between germline ends came to 12 bases. The CDR3 is 13 residues long. CDR3 DNA: TGTGCCAGCAGCTTACAGGGCAGGGCGGGCTACACCTTC. This gives the protein CASSLQGRAGYTF.

The genes are TRBV28 and TRBJ2-5, with a possible D match to TRBD2 (7 bases). CDR1 and CDR2 (germline): MDHEN, SYDVKM. The germline V and J ends were trimmed by 7 bases and 1 base, with 16 bases remaining between them. The CDR3 covers 15 residues. CDR3 in DNA: TGTGCCAGCACCACCCGGGGAGGGGGCCAAGAGACCCAGTACTTC. Protein sequence: CASTTRGGGQETQYF. The whole variable domain, remainder taken from reference TRBV28 and TRBJ2-5, is DVKVTQSSRYLVKRTGEKVFLECVQDMDHENMFWYRQDPGLGLRLIYFSYDVKMKEKGDIPEGYSVSREKKERFSLILESASTNQTSMYLCASTTRGGGQETQYFGPGTRLLVL.

This clone has more than one count but fewer than ten. The gene calls are TRBV6-1 and TRBJ1-5; D is unclear. V was cut by 10 bases and J by 4 bases, with 14 bases left in between. CDR3 length: 13 amino acids. Germline V gives CDR1 MNHNS, CDR2 SASEGT. CDR3 residues: CATSTEENQPQHF. CDR3 bases: TGTGCCACCTCGACGGAAGAAAATCAGCCCCAGCATTTT.

The V and J genes are TRBV28 and TRBJ2-7; 9 nucleotides line up with TRBD2. J gave up 5 bases and V 7 bases, and 21 bases lay outside the gene matches. The CDR3 covers 18 residues. CDR1 and CDR2 from the germline V gene are MDHEN and SYDVKM. In DNA, the CDR3 is TGTGCCAGCATCCAGGCGGGGGGGGGCTTAGGGATTTCCCACGAGCAGTACTTC. Protein sequence: CASIQAGGGLGISHEQYF.

The chain combines TRBV4-1 with TRBJ2-7, with D unresolved. Trimming cost V 6 bases and J 0 bases, with 9 bases left between them. Germline V lookup: CDR1 MGHRA, CDR2 YSYEKL. The CDR3 has 13 amino acids. The CDR3 protein is CASSSLLSYEQYF. The CDR3 DNA follows: TGCGCCAGCAGTTCCCTCCTCTCCTACGAGCAGTACTTC.

This clone was seen more than once but under ten times. The chain recombines TRBV19 with TRBJ1-4; 7 positions agree with TRBD1. This CDR3 region has 16 residues. V trimming: 5 bases; J trimming: 3 bases; junction bases outside the gene matches: 9. The germline V gene encodes CDR1 LNHDA and CDR2 SQIVND (reference sequence). CDR3 sequence (DNA): TGTGCCAGTAGTCCGAGTAGGACAGGATCTAATGAAAAACTGTTTTTT. Translation gives CASSPSRTGSNEKLFF.

The J gene is TRBJ2-7, the V gene TRBV7-2, with D maybe TRBD2 (6 bases). V shed 4 bases and J shed 3 bases, with 19 bases lying between them. CDR3 length: 16 amino acids. Germline-derived CDR1 and CDR2 are SGHTA and FQGNSA. The CDR3 DNA reads as TGTGCCAGCAGCTCCCGGGTCCGGGCGGGGAACTACGAGCAGTACTTC. This encodes CASSSRVRAGNYEQYF.

V is TRBV14 and J is TRBJ1-4, with 10 positions matching TRBD1. Looked up from germline, CDR1 is SGHDN and CDR2 is FVKESK. Trimming at V came to 5 bases and at J to 7 bases, leaving 10 bases not matched to a gene. This CDR3 contains 16 residues. CDR3 sequence (DNA): TGTGCCAGCAGCTCCTACCCCTGGGACAGGGGTGAAAAACTGTTTTTT. Residues: CASSSYPWDRGEKLFF.

Remarks on this clone: Other DNA sequences within the sample encode an identical CDR3. The chain carries TRBV18 and TRBJ1-2; D is undetermined. CDR1 KGHSH and CDR2 LQKENI come from the germline V gene. The CDR3 consists of 14 residues. V lost 0 bases, J lost 4 bases, and 9 bases lay in between. The CDR3 loop is CASSPPTESYGYTF. The CDR3 DNA is TGTGCCAGCTCACCACCGACCGAAAGCTATGGCTACACCTTC.

V usage is TRBV14 and J usage is TRBJ1-2, with unresolved D. V lost 4 bases and J lost 6, with 9 bases in between. The CDR3 consists of 12 residues. Germline V gene lookup returns CDR1 SGHDN and CDR2 FVKESK. In DNA form, the CDR3 reads TGTGCCAGCAGCCGACTCGGTAATGGCTACACCTTC. It specifies CASSRLGNGYTF.

This clone is a singleton in its sample. The V gene is TRBV6-5, the J gene TRBJ1-1; TRBD1 matches at 9 bases. CDR1 is MNHEY, CDR2 SVGAGI, per germline. The CDR3 contains 14 residues. The ends lost 4 bases at V and 4 bases at J; junction bases unmatched: 4. In DNA form, the CDR3 reads TGTGCCAGCAGTTTGTTACAGGGGGCCACTGAAGCTTTCTTT. Amino acid sequence: CASSLLQGATEAFF.

This chain uses TRBV7-3 with TRBJ2-1; D may correspond to TRBD1 or TRBD2 (7 bases each). Germline CDR1 is SGHTA and CDR2 is FQGTGA. The CDR3 spans 15 residues. Trimming removed 9 bases from V and 0 bases from J, with 15 bases in between. The CDR3 DNA reads as TGTGCCAGTCGACAGGGAGGGTCCTCCTACAATGAGCAGTTCTTC. It yields the protein CASRQGGSSYNEQFF.

This chain links TRBV11-2 with TRBJ1-5, with D possibly being TRBD1 (5 bases). The germline CDR1 and CDR2 sequences are SGHAT and FQNNGV. The CDR3 runs 13 residues. Trimming shortened V by 5 bases and J by 9 bases, and 14 bases separated the two germline ends. CDR3 residues: CASSPGVGRPQHF. The CDR3 DNA follows: TGTGCCAGCAGCCCGGGGGTTGGGCGGCCCCAGCATTTT.

The rearrangement uses TRBV27 and TRBJ2-1; no definite D call. The V gene lost 5 bases and the J gene lost 8 bases, with 10 bases spanning the gap. The CDR3 is made up of 12 amino acids. CDR1 MNHEY and CDR2 SMNVEV come from the germline V gene (reference sequence). The CDR3 DNA sequence: TGTGCCAGCAGTCCTTCCCGCTATGAGCAGTTCTTC. It translates to CASSPSRYEQFF.

The chain recombines TRBV7-8 with TRBJ1-6; 7 bases map to TRBD1. V gave up 6 bases and J gave up 5 bases; unmatched junction bases: 4. The CDR3 consists of 14 residues. Germline CDR1 and CDR2: SGHVS and FQNEAQ. The CDR3 DNA reads as TGTGCCAGCAGGCCCGGGACAGATAATTCACCCCTCCACTTT. This encodes CASRPGTDNSPLHF.

The chain is built from TRBV5-1 and TRBJ1-5; a weak D match, TRBD1 (6 bases). With 4 bases removed from V and 4 bases from J, the gap between germline ends came to 9 bases. The germline V gene has CDR1 SGHRS and CDR2 YFSETQ. This CDR3 has 13 residues. CDR3 bases: TGCGCCAGCAGCCTAGGACAGAATCAGCCCCAGCATTTT. It codes for CASSLGQNQPQHF.